This entry is about one TCR beta chain. The entry originates in a study of blood T cell repertoires in COVID-19. Study details: Researchers got acute and convalescent COVID-19 samples from the United States, Italy and Spain.

In the original workflow: Estimation of nucleated cell counts relied on the amplification of reference gene primers. The repertoire was sequenced with immunoSEQ multiplex PCR; TCRdb's copy has only in-frame clones and lacks some. V and J calls and clone size are given by that table; D and trimming were obtained from the DNA. The sample holds about 110,000 clones; around 84% are singletons and the top ten take roughly 7.7%. The CDR3 contains 17 residues. CDR1 and CDR2 from the germline V gene are SNHLY and FYNNEI. V lost 5 bases to trimming and J lost 2 bases, with 18 bases between them. The V gene is TRBV2, the J gene TRBJ2-2, with TRBD2 as a possible D gene (6 bases). Sequences were obtained from peripheral blood. This receptor was identified in a woman older than 75 with active or convalescent COVID-19. The CDR3 region has the DNA TGTGCCAGCAGTACTTCCCAGGGAGGACTAAACACCGGGGAGCTGTTTTTT. Translating gives CASSTSQGGLNTGELFF.